The 27 T cell receptor beta chains below were found in one sample sequenced in a study of CD8 T cells in Susac syndrome. With random hexamers, reverse transcription was performed on about 0.5 to 1 ug of RNA. TCRdb itself ran the immunoSEQ multiplex PCR reads through MiXCR, one entry per CDR3 protein. The sample contains roughly 200,000 distinct CDR3 sequences, 90% to 95% of which appear only once. Sample: CD4+ T cells from PBMCs. Every receptor here comes from a human donor in good health.

V usage is TRBV28 and J usage is TRBJ2-7; 8 nucleotides line up with TRBD2. The V gene end was trimmed by 6 bases and the J gene end by 6 bases; junction bases not matched to a gene: 10. Germline CDR1 reads MDHEN; CDR2 reads SYDVKM. The CDR3 consists of 14 residues. As DNA, the CDR3 is TGTGCCAGCAGCAAAAGCGGGAGTGGGGGCGAGCAGTACGTC. It yields the protein CASSKSGSGGEQYV.

This clonotype appeared once. The J gene is TRBJ1-2, the V gene TRBV27; tentative D call: TRBD1 (6 bases). The germline V gene encodes CDR1 MNHEY and CDR2 SMNVEV (reference sequence). V lost 8 bases and J 2 bases, leaving 15 bases between the germline ends. The CDR3 is made up of 14 amino acids. The CDR3 DNA is TGTGCCAGCGCCAAAAACAGGGCAAACTATGGCTACACCTTC. It translates to CASAKNRANYGYTF.

The chain is built from TRBV6-2 or TRBV6-3 and TRBJ2-4; 10 bases match TRBD1. Trimming took 5 bases from V and 6 from J; bases not matched to a gene: 7. This CDR3 is 15 amino acids long. CDR1 and CDR2 (germline): MNHEY, SVGEGT. The CDR3 reads CASSRDRGQGNIQYF. The CDR3 bases are TGTGCCAGCAGTCGTGACAGGGGGCAGGGAAACATTCAGTACTTC.

The chain links TRBV29-1 to TRBJ2-7; D is uncertain. Per the germline V gene, CDR1 is SQVTM and CDR2 is ANQGSEA. Between the trimmed V and J ends, which lost 7 bases and 0 bases, there was a span of 10 bases. The CDR3 loop spans 12 amino acids. This CDR3 is CSGLSYSYEQYF. The CDR3 DNA sequence: TGCAGCGGGTTGTCCTACTCCTACGAGCAGTACTTC.

V usage is TRBV24-1 and J usage is TRBJ2-2; D may match TRBD1 or TRBD2 (7 bases each). CDR1 and CDR2 (germline): KGHDR, SFDVKD. Trimming cost V 6 bases and J 1 base, with 17 bases left between them. The CDR3 spans 17 residues. CDR3: CATSTPPGGGNTGELFF. CDR3 bases: TGTGCCACCAGTACACCCCCAGGGGGGGGGAACACCGGGGAGCTGTTTTTT.

This clonotype came up once. The chain's CDR3 is CANRLNPRPVPGTQYF. The CDR3 DNA sequence: TGTGCCAACCGTTTAAACCCAAGACCGGTCCCGGGGACCCAGTACTTC. This chain connects TRBV27 to TRBJ2-5; no reliable D call. With 10 bases removed from V and 7 bases from J, the gap between germline ends came to 28 bases. Germline V CDR1 and CDR2: MNHEY, SMNVEV (reference sequence). The CDR3 has 16 residues.

The J gene is TRBJ2-5, the V gene TRBV7-8; D may be TRBD2 (5 bases). CDR1 and CDR2 (germline): SGHVS, FQNEAQ. The CDR3 extends over 13 amino acids. With 0 bases removed from V and 7 bases from J, the gap between germline ends came to 9 bases. This CDR3 is CASSLAVAGTQYF. In nucleotides, the CDR3 is TGTGCCAGCAGCTTAGCGGTGGCGGGGACCCAGTACTTC. Full variable domain (remainder filled in from reference TRBV7-8 and TRBJ2-5): GAGVSQSPRYKVAKRGQDVALRCDPISGHVSLFWYQQALGQGPEFLTYFQNEAQLDKSGLPSDRFFAERPEGSVSTLKIQRTQQEDSAVYLCASSLAVAGTQYFGPGTRLLVL.

The chain employs TRBV30 and TRBJ1-5, with TRBD1 matching over 8 bases. Germline CDR1 and CDR2: GTSNPN and SVGIG (reference sequence). The CDR3 has 16 amino acids. V gave up 3 bases and J gave up 1 base; unmatched junction bases: 8. This CDR3 is CAWRKTTGGSNQPQHF. The CDR3, as DNA: TGTGCCTGGAGAAAGACAACAGGGGGGAGCAATCAGCCCCAGCATTTT.

V gene TRBV5-4 combines with J gene TRBJ2-7; D remains unclear. This CDR3 spans 15 amino acids. Germline V CDR1 and CDR2: SGHNT, YYREEE (reference sequence). Trimming removed 4 bases at V and 6 bases at J, with 20 bases between. The CDR3 sequence: CASSQSRNRRIEQYF. CDR3 DNA sequence: TGTGCCAGCAGCCAATCCCGGAATCGACGGATCGAGCAGTACTTC.

The genes are TRBV12-3 or TRBV12-4 and TRBJ1-5; D not resolved. Trimming cost V 1 base and J 5 bases, with 9 bases left between them. CDR3 length: 14 residues. CDR3 region: CASSLGTVDQPQHF. CDR3 DNA: TGTGCCAGCAGTTTAGGGACGGTGGATCAGCCCCAGCATTTT.

V gene TRBV20-1 combines with J gene TRBJ2-7, with a tentative D call TRBD2 (7 bases). There are 12 residues in the CDR3. Germline V gene lookup returns CDR1 DFQATT and CDR2 SNEGSKA (reference sequence). V lost 6 bases, J lost 9 bases, and 18 bases lay in between. CDR3 DNA sequence: TGCAGTGCCTCGGGGGGCCGAGTCGGGCAGTACTTC. The encoded protein is CSASGGRVGQYF.

The chain employs TRBV29-1 and TRBJ1-2, with a possible D match to TRBD1 (6 bases). The V end lost 4 bases, the J end lost 8 bases, and 17 bases lay between the germline ends. Germline V lookup: CDR1 SQVTM, CDR2 ANQGSEA. CDR3 length: 13 residues. CDR3 in amino acids: CSVAQHRDNGYTF. The CDR3 DNA is TGCAGCGTTGCTCAACACCGGGACAACGGCTACACCTTC.

The rearrangement joins TRBV20-1 to TRBJ1-2; a possible D gene is TRBD1 (5 bases). The ends were cut back, 6 bases at V and 5 bases at J, with 19 bases in the middle. Germline-derived CDR1 and CDR2 are DFQATT and SNEGSKA (reference sequence). CDR3 length: 14 residues. DNA for the CDR3: TGCAGTGCCGGGGACGCCCAGAATCCTTATGGCTACACCTTC. This encodes CSAGDAQNPYGYTF.

CDR3 amino acids: CATSRDMGGGEQYF. Here the CDR3 DNA reads TGTGCCACCAGCAGAGATATGGGTGGAGGCGAGCAGTACTTC. The V call is TRBV15, the J call TRBJ2-7, with a weak D call TRBD2 (5 bases). The CDR3 spans 14 residues. CDR1 is LNHNV, CDR2 YYDKDF, per germline (reference sequence). Trimming took 0 bases from V and 6 from J, leaving 12 bases between them.

The chain couples TRBV25-1 to TRBJ1-1; no clear D. The CDR3 sequence is 12 residues long. Germline CDR1 and CDR2: MGHDK and SYGVNS. V shed 4 bases and J shed 8 bases, with 11 bases lying between them. CDR3 protein: CASSGVLGEAFF. The CDR3 DNA follows: TGTGCCAGCAGTGGGGTTCTGGGCGAAGCTTTCTTT. Together with reference TRBV25-1 and TRBJ1-1, the CDR3 gives the full variable domain: EADIYQTPRYLVIGTGKKITLECSQTMGHDKMYWYQQDPGMELHLIHYSYGVNSTEKGDLSSESTVSRIRTEHFPLTLESARPSHTSQYLCASSGVLGEAFFGQGTRLTVV.

V gene TRBV24-1 combines with J gene TRBJ2-5; perhaps TRBD1 as D (6 bases). Trimming removed 5 bases at V and 5 bases at J, with 20 bases between. This CDR3 is built from 16 residues. The germline gives CDR1 KGHDR, CDR2 SFDVKD. The CDR3 reads CATSAPTTGRGETQYF. The CDR3 DNA is TGTGCCACCAGTGCACCTACAACAGGGAGAGGGGAGACCCAGTACTTC.

Only one count was recorded for this clonotype. This chain connects TRBV20-1 to TRBJ1-2; 8 nucleotides align to TRBD1. The junction had 11 bases not matched to a gene; V was cut back by 3 bases and J by 5 bases. CDR1 is DFQATT and CDR2 is SNEGSKA in the germline V gene (reference sequence). CDR3 length: 15 amino acids. Here the CDR3 DNA reads TGCAGTGCTAGTCCCTCTCGACAGGGGTGGTATGGCTACACCTTC. Its translation is CSASPSRQGWYGYTF.

The chain links TRBV20-1 to TRBJ2-1; TRBD2 aligns across 9 bases. V lost 6 bases to trimming and J lost 6 bases; unmatched junction nucleotides: 12. In germline, CDR1 is DFQATT, CDR2 SNEGSKA (reference sequence). The CDR3 consists of 15 residues. CDR3 bases: TGCAGTGCCGCATACCCGCGGGAGGGTGGCAATGAGCAGTTCTTC. This codes for CSAAYPREGGNEQFF.

The chain employs TRBV3-1 and TRBJ2-1, with D hard to call. Germline assignment: CDR1 LGHDT and CDR2 YNNKEL (reference sequence). The CDR3 sequence is 17 residues long. The ends were cut back, 8 bases at V and 6 bases at J, with 26 bases in the middle. Here the CDR3 reads CASARATADLNTNEQFF. CDR3 sequence (DNA): TGTGCCAGCGCCCGAGCCACCGCAGACTTAAACACCAATGAGCAGTTCTTC.

The CDR3 DNA is TGTGCCAGCAGCTCAAGCGGGGGTCGTCCCTACAATGAGCAGTTCTTC. This codes for CASSSSGGRPYNEQFF. The J gene is TRBJ2-1, the V gene TRBV7-9; 8 positions match TRBD2. Germline CDR1 is SEHNR and CDR2 is FQNEAQ (reference sequence). There are 16 residues in the CDR3. V lost 4 bases and J lost 2; bases outside the gene matches: 7. The variable domain in full, with the rest retrieved from reference TRBV7-9 and TRBJ2-1, is DTGVSQNPRHKITKRGQNVTFRCDPISEHNRLYWYRQTLGQGPEFLTYFQNEAQLEKSRLLSDRFSAERPKGSFSTLEIQRTEQGDSAMYLCASSSSGGRPYNEQFFGPGTRLTVL.

The count of this clonotype is one. This chain links TRBV27 with TRBJ2-7; TRBD1 aligns across 8 bases. The ends lost 5 bases at V and 4 bases at J; junction bases unmatched: 7. This CDR3 comprises 14 residues. Germline V gene sequence: CDR1 MNHEY, CDR2 SMNVEV (reference sequence). The DNA of the CDR3 is TGTGCCAGCAGTCCGTGGGACAGGCGATACGAGCAGTACGTC. This sequence encodes CASSPWDRRYEQYV.

V gene TRBV11-3 combines with J gene TRBJ2-1; possible D gene TRBD2, 6 bases. Germline CDR1 is SGHNT and CDR2 is YENEEA. V was trimmed by 5 bases and J by 2 bases, leaving 10 bases between them. CDR3 length: 14 residues. CDR3 sequence (DNA): TGTGCCAGCAGCGGAGCGGGTGCCTACAATGAGCAGTTCTTC. Translated, it gives CASSGAGAYNEQFF.

The V gene is TRBV29-1, the J gene TRBJ1-5; D is uncertain. There are 13 residues in the CDR3. V gave up 4 bases and J gave up 3 bases, with 10 bases separating them. The germline CDR1 and CDR2 sequences are SQVTM and ANQGSEA. CDR3 in amino acids: CSVVEGPNQPQHF. DNA for the CDR3: TGCAGCGTTGTGGAAGGGCCCAATCAGCCCCAGCATTTT.

J is TRBJ2-1 and V is TRBV20-1; maybe TRBD2 (5 bases). Germline V lookup: CDR1 DFQATT, CDR2 SNEGSKA (reference sequence). Trimming left V 4 bases short and J 2 bases short, with 15 bases between. This CDR3 is built from 15 residues. CDR3 loop: CSANQAGLPYNEQFF. CDR3 in DNA: TGCAGTGCTAACCAGGCGGGTCTACCCTACAATGAGCAGTTCTTC.

The count of this clonotype is one. The V gene is TRBV29-1, the J gene TRBJ1-2; maybe TRBD1 (5 bases). V lost 2 bases and J 8 bases, leaving 9 bases between the germline ends. The CDR3 is made up of 11 amino acids. Germline values: CDR1 SQVTM, CDR2 ANQGSEA. CDR3 residues: CSVESGDGYTF. For the CDR3, the DNA is TGCAGCGTTGAATCCGGGGACGGCTACACCTTC.

In this sample, this clonotype turned up a few times. The rearrangement uses TRBV19 and TRBJ1-2; 8 bases align to TRBD1. Germline lookup yields CDR1 LNHDA and CDR2 SQIVND (reference sequence). Germline trimming cut 7 bases from V and 8 bases from J; bases unmatched to any gene: 12. The CDR3 runs to 14 residues. The CDR3 loop is CASIRPGGVRGYTF. The CDR3 region has the DNA TGTGCCAGTATTCGGCCAGGGGGCGTGAGGGGCTACACCTTC.

This clonotype was recorded only once. This chain links TRBV24-1 with TRBJ2-1; 7 bases are shared with TRBD2. Losses at the gene ends were 5 bases for V and 6 bases for J; bases not matched to a gene: 9. Germline V CDR1 and CDR2: KGHDR, SFDVKD. There are 15 residues in the CDR3. CDR3 sequence reads: CATSAVGRGGNEQFF. CDR3 nucleotides: TGTGCCACCAGTGCCGTGGGGAGGGGCGGCAATGAGCAGTTCTTC.